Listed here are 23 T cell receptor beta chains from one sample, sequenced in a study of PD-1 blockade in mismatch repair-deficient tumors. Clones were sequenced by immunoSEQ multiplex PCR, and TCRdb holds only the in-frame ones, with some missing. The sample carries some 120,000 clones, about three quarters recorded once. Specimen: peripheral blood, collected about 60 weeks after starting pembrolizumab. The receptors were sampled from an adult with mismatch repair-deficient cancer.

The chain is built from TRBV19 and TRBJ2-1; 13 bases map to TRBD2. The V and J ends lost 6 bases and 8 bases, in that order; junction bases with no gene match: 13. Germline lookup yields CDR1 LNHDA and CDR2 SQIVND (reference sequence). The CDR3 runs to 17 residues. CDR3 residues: CASRIRPGTSGKDEQFF. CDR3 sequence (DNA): TGTGCCAGTAGGATTCGTCCCGGGACTAGCGGGAAGGATGAGCAGTTCTTC.

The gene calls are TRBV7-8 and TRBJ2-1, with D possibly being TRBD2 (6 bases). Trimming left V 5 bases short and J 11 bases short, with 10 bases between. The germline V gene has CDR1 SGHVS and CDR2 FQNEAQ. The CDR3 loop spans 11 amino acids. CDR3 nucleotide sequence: TGTGCCAGCAGCATCGGGACTCAGCAGTTCTTC. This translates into CASSIGTQQFF.

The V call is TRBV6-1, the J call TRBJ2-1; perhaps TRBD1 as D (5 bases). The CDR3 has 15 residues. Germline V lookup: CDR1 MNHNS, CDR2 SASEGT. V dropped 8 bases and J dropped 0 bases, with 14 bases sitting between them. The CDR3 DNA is TGTGCCAGCTCAAGGACATATGGCTCCTACAATGAGCAGTTCTTC. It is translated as CASSRTYGSYNEQFF.

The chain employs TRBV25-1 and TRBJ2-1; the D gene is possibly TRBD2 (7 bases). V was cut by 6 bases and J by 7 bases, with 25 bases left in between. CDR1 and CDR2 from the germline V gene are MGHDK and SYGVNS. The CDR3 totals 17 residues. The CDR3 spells CASSEPRGAIGGNEQFF. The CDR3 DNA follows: TGTGCCAGCAGCGAGCCCCGGGGGGCAATAGGGGGAAATGAGCAGTTCTTC.

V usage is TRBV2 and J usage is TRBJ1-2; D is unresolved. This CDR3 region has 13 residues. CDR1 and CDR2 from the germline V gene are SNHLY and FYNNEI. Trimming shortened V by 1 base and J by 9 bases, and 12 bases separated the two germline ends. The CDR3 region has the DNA TGTGCCAGCAGTGAAGAACACCAACCGAGCTACACCTTC. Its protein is CASSEEHQPSYTF.

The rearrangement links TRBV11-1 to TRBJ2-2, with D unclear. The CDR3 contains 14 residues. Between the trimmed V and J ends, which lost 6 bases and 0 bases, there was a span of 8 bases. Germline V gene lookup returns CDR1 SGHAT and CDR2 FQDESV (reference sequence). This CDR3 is CASSWTANTGELFF. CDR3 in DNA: TGTGCCAGCAGTTGGACCGCGAACACCGGGGAGCTGTTTTTT.

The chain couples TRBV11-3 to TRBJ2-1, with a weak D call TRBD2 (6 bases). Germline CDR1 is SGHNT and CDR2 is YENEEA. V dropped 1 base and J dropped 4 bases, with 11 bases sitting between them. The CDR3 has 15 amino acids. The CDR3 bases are TGTGCCAGCAGCTTAGGTCGGGAGTCGTACAATGAGCAGTTCTTC. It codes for CASSLGRESYNEQFF.

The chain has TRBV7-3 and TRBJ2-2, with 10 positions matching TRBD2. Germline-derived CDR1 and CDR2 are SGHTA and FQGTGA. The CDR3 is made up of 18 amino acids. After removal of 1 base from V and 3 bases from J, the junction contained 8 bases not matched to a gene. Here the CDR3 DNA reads TGTGCCAGCAGCTTAAGCTCTAGCGGGAGTTTGTACACCGGGGAGCTGTTTTTT. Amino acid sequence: CASSLSSSGSLYTGELFF.

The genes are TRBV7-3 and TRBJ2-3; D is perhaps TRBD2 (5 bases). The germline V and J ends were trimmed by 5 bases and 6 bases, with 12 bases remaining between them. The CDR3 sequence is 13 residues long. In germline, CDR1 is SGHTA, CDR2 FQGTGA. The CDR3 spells CASSMGAGDTQYF. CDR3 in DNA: TGTGCCAGCAGCATGGGAGCCGGGGATACGCAGTATTTT.

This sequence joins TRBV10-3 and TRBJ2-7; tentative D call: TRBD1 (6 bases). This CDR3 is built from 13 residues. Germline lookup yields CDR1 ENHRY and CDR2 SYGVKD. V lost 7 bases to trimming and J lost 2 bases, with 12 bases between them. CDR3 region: CAITTDSTYEQYF. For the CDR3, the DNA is TGTGCCATCACTACGGACAGCACCTACGAGCAGTACTTC.

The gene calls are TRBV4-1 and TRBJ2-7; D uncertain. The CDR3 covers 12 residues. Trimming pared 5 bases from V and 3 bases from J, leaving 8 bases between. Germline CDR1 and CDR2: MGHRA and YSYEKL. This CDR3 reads CASSLGFYEQYF. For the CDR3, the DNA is TGCGCCAGCAGCTTAGGGTTCTACGAGCAGTACTTC.

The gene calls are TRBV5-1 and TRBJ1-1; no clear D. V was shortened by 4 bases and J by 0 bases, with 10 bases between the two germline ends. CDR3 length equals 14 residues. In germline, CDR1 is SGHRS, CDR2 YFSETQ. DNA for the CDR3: TGCGCCAGCAGCCCAGACGGGGTGAACACTGAAGCTTTCTTT. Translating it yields CASSPDGVNTEAFF.

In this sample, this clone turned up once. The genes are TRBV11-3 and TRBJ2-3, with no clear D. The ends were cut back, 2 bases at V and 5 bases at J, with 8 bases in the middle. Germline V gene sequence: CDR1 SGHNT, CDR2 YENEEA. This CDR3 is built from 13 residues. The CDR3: CASSLSQLDTQYF. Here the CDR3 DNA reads TGTGCCAGCAGCTTATCCCAACTAGATACGCAGTATTTT.

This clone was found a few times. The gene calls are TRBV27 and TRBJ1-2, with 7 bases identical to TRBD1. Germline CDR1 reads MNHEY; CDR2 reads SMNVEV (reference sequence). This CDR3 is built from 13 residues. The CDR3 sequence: CATRQGSVGGYTF. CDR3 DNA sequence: TGTGCGACCCGACAGGGATCCGTAGGTGGCTACACCTTC.

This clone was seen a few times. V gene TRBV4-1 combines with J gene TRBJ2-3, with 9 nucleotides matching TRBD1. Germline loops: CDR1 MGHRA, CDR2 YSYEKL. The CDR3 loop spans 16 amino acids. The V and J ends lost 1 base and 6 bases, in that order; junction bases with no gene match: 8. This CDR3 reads CASSQAGTGSPDTQYF. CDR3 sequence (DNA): TGCGCCAGCAGCCAAGCGGGGACAGGGTCACCCGATACGCAGTATTTT.

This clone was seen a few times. The CDR3 loop is CASSLDHSSYEQYF. CDR3 bases: TGTGCCAGCAGCCTAGATCATAGCTCCTACGAGCAGTACTTC. The rearrangement links TRBV9 to TRBJ2-7; D ambiguous. Trimming removed 4 bases at V and 0 bases at J, with 11 bases between. CDR3 length equals 14 residues. Germline V CDR1 and CDR2: SGDLS, YYNGEE.

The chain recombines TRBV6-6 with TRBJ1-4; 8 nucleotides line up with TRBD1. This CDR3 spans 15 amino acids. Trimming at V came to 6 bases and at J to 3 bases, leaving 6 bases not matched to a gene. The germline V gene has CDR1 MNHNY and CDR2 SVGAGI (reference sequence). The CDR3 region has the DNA TGTGCCAGCAGCTCAGGGGGCGTATCTAATGAAAAACTGTTTTTT. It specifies CASSSGGVSNEKLFF.

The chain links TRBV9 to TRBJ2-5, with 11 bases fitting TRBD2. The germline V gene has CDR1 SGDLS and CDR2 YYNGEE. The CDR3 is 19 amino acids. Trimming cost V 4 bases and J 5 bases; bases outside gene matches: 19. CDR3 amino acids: CASSPPRGVIAGGGETQYF. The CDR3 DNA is TGTGCCAGCAGCCCCCCCCGTGGGGTAATAGCGGGAGGGGGGGAGACCCAGTACTTC.

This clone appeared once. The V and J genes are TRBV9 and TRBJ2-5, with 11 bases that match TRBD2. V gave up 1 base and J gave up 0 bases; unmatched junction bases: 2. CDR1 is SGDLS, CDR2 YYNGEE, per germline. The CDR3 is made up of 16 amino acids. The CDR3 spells CASSVSSGRYQETQYF. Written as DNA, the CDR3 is TGTGCCAGCAGCGTATCTAGCGGGAGGTACCAAGAGACCCAGTACTTC.

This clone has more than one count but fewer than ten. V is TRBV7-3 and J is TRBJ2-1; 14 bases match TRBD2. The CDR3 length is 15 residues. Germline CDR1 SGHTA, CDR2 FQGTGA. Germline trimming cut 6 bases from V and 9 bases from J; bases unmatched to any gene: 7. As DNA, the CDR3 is TGTGCCAGCAGTTTGACTAGCGGGAGGGGAAGTGAGCAGTTCTTC. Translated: CASSLTSGRGSEQFF.

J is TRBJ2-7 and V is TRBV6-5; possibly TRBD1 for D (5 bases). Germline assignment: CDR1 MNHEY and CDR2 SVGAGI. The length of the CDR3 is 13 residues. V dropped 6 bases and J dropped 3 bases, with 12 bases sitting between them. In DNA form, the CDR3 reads TGTGCCAGCAGCCCGGACAAGCACTACGAGCAGTACTTC. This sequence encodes CASSPDKHYEQYF.

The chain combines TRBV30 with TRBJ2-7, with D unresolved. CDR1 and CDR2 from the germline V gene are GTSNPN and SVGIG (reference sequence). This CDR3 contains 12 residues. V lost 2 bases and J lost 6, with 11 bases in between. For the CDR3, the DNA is TGTGCCTGGAGTACCCGCCCGGGCGAGCAGTACTTC. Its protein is CAWSTRPGEQYF.

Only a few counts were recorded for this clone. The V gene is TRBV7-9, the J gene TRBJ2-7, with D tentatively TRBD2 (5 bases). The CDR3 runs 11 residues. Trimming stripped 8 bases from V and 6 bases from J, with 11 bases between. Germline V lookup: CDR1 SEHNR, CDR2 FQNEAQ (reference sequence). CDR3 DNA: TGTGCCAGCCGCTCAGGAGGCGAGCAGTACTTC. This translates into CASRSGGEQYF.